This T cell receptor beta chain comes out of a study of molecular identifiers for immune sequencing clone quantification. General study results and limits: Effector cells had over 99% of their molecules in clones above 20 RNA copies, while naive cells had under 1%.

MiXCR, run by TCRdb on the PCR reads, gives a single entry per CDR3 protein. The sample gives around 460,000 distinct CDR3 sequences, around 23% of which show up once; around 0.8% is in the top ten. Comments on this clonotype: Its antigen is as yet unknown. Without the conserved terminal phenylalanine or tryptophan, this CDR3 likely stems from a read error.

There are 13 residues in the CDR3. CDR1 is SGHVS and CDR2 is FNYEAQ in the germline V gene. V was shortened by 4 bases and J by 5 bases, with 11 bases between the two germline ends. Input material: naive CD8+ T cells from blood, with Jurkat cell RNA spiked in. Sample subset: FACS-sorted CD8+CD4-CCR7+CD45RA+ naive T cells. V usage is TRBV7-6 and J usage is TRBJ2-5; D is possibly TRBD1 (5 bases). This TCR was sampled from a human donor in good health. Some libraries in this study had Jurkat cell RNA spiked in. The CDR3, as DNA: TGTGCCAGCAGCTCCAGGGATGGGGAGACCCAGTACTAC. Amino acids: CASSSRDGETQYY.